This T cell receptor (beta chain) is from a study of blood T cell repertoires in COVID-19. Study details: Sources were T cells, B-cell-depleted T cells, or PBMCs; the material itself was cDNA or gDNA.

The repertoire was sequenced with immunoSEQ multiplex PCR; TCRdb's copy has only in-frame clones and lacks some. This sample has some 140,000 clones, with approximately 81% found just once. CDR3 length: 15 residues. V was pared by 2 bases and J by 6 bases, with 17 bases between. In germline, CDR1 is KGHSH, CDR2 LQKENI. This rearrangement joins TRBV18 to TRBJ2-7, with D possibly TRBD1 on 7 matching bases. The sequence came from a woman aged 60-70 years with active or convalescent COVID-19. Sequencing used peripheral blood. As DNA, the CDR3 is TGTGCCAGCTCACCAGTGGGCAGGGGGGTTGGCGAGCAGTACGTC. Its translation is CASSPVGRGVGEQYV.